This T cell receptor beta chain originates from a study of type 1 and type 2 diabetes patients. Genomic DNA was the PCR template. The TCR beta CDR3 region was amplified using 30 forward and 13 reverse primers. TCRdb reprocessed the multiplex PCR reads via MiXCR and lists one record per CDR3 protein. The sample contains around 300,000 distinct CDR3 sequences, approximately 50% of which appear only once. Trimming removed 1 base at V and 6 bases at J, with 10 bases between. The length of the CDR3 is 13 residues. Germline V gene sequence: CDR1 SGHRS, CDR2 YFSETQ. The sequencing input was peripheral blood mononuclear cells (PBMCs). The V call is TRBV5-1, the J call TRBJ1-2; TRBD1 might be the D (5 bases). This sequence was found in a man aged 18 to 35 with type 2 diabetes. CDR3 loop: CASSLNGDDGYTF. The CDR3 coding sequence is TGCGCCAGCAGCTTGAACGGGGACGATGGCTACACCTTC.